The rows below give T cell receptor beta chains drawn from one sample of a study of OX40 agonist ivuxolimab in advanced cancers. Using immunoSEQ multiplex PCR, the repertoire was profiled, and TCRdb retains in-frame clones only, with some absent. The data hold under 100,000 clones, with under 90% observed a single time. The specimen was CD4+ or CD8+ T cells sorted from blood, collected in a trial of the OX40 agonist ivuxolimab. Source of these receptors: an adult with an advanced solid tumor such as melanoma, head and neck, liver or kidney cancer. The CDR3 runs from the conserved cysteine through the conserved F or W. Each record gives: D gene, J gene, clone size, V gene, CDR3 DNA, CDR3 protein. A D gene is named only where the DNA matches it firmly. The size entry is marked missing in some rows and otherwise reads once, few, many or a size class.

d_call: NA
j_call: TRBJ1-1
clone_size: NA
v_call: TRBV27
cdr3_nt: TGTGCCAGCAGTTCTTCTGGACTGAACACTGAAGCTTTCTTT
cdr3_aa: CASSSSGLNTEAFF

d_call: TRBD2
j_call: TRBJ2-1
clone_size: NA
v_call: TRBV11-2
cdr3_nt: TGTGCCAGCAGCAGCGGGACTAGCGGGGGACCCTACAATGAGCAGTTCTTC
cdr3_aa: CASSSGTSGGPYNEQFF

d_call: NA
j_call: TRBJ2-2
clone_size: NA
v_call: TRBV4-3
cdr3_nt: TGCGCCAGCAGCCAAGAGTTGGGGGGCGCGAACACCGGGGAGCTGTTTTTT
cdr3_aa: CASSQELGGANTGELFF

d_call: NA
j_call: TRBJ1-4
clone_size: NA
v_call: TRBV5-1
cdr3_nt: TGCGCCAGCAGCTTGTCGCGTATGACAGTAAATGAAAAACTGTTTTTT
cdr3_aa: CASSLSRMTVNEKLFF

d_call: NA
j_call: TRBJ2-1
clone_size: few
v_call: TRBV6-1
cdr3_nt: TGTGCCAGCGGGGCGGGCGGCCTCTACAATGAGCAGTTCTTC
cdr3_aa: CASGAGGLYNEQFF

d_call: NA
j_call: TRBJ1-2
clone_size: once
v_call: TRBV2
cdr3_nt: TGTGCCAGCAGTGAGGGGGGGTCCTATGGCTACACCTTC
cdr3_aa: CASSEGGSYGYTF

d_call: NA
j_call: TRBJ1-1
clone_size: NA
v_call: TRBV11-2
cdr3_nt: TGTGCCAGCAGCTTAAACAGCAGGGGTGAAGCTTTCTTT
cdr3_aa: CASSLNSRGEAFF

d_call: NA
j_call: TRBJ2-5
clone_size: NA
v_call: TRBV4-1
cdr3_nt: TGCGCCAGCAGCCAAGGTTTCCCCGAGACCCAGTACTTC
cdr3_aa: CASSQGFPETQYF

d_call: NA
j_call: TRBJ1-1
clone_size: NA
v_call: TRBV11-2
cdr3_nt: TGTGCCAGCAGCTTAGATGGTTTCGGCAGGGGGAACACTGAAGCTTTCTTT
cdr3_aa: CASSLDGFGRGNTEAFF

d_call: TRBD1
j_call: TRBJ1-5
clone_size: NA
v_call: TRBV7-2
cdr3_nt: TGTGCCAGCAGCTTAGCGGGACAGAGCAATCAGCCCCAGCATTTT
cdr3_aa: CASSLAGQSNQPQHF

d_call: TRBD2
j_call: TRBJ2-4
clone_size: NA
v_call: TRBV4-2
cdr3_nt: TGTGCCAGCAGCCCGAGCTCCACTAGCGGGGGAGCGCTCCCCCTTCTGGACTTC
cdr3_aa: CASSPSSTSGGALPLLDF

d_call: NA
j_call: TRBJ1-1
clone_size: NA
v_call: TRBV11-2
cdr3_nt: TGTGCCAGCAGCTTAGGGGGAGCTTTCTTT
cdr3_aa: CASSLGGAFF

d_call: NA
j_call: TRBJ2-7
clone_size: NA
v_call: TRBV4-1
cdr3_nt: TGCGCCAGCAGCCAAAGTCCAGGGTACGAGCAGTACTTC
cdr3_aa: CASSQSPGYEQYF

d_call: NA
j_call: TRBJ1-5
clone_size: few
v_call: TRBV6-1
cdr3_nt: TGTGCCAGCAGTGAACTCCCGGGAGTACAGCCCCAGCATTTT
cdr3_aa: CASSELPGVQPQHF

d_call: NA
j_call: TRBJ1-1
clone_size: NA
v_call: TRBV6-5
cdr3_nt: TGTGCCAGCAGTTACCAGCAGGGCTCCGGCACTGAAGCTTTCTTT
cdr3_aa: CASSYQQGSGTEAFF

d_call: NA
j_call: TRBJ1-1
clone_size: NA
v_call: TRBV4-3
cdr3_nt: TGCGCCAGCAGCAGTAGATTAGGGGTGAACACTGAAGCTTTCTTT
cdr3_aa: CASSSRLGVNTEAFF

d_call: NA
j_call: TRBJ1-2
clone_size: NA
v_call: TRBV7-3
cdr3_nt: TGTGCCAGCAGCTTCCCCGGACAAATCCTTAATGGCTACACCTTC
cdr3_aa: CASSFPGQILNGYTF

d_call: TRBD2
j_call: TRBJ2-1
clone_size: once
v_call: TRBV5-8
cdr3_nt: TGTGCCAGCAGCATCGGGACTAATATAGGGAGCAATGAGCAGTTCTTC
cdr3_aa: CASSIGTNIGSNEQFF

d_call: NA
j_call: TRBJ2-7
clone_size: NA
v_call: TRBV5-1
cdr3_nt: TGCGCCAGCAGCCGGGACGGATACTACGAGCAGTACTTC
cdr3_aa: CASSRDGYYEQYF

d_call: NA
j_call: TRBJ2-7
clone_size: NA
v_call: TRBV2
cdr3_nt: TGTGCCAGCAGTGAACCCCGCGAGCAGTACTTC
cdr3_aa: CASSEPREQYF

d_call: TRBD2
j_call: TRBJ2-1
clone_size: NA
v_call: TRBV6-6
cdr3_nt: TGTGCCAGCAGACGACTAGCGGGAGGGACGGATGAGCAGTTCTTC
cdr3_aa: CASRRLAGGTDEQFF

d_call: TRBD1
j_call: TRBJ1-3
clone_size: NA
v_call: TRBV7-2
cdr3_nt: TGTGCCAGCAGCTTAGCGGGGGGAACAGGGGTTGGAAACACCATATATTTT
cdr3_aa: CASSLAGGTGVGNTIYF

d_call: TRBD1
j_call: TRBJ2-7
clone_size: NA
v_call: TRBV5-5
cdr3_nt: TGTGCCAGCAGCTTGTCTTGGACAGGGGGCAGGGAGCAGTACTTC
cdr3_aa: CASSLSWTGGREQYF

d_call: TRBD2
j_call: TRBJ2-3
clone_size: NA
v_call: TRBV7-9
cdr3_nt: TGTGCCAGCAGCTTGGCCTCTAGCGGGATTTGGGCAGATACGCAGTATTTT
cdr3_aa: CASSLASSGIWADTQYF

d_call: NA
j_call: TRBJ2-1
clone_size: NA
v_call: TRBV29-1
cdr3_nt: TGCAGCGTTGAGTGGGGTCTGAACAATGAGCAGTTCTTC
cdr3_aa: CSVEWGLNNEQFF

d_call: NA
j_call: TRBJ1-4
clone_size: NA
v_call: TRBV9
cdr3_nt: TGTGCCGGCAGCCATAGCGTGGGATCTAATGAAAAACTGTTTTTT
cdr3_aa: CAGSHSVGSNEKLFF

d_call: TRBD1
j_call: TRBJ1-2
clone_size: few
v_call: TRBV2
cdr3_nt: TGTGCCAGCCGGACAGGGAACTATGGCTACACCTTC
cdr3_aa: CASRTGNYGYTF

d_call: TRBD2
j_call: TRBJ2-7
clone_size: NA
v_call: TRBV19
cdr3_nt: TGTGCCAGTAGTATATCGGGAGGGGACCTCTACGAGCAGTACTTC
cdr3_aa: CASSISGGDLYEQYF

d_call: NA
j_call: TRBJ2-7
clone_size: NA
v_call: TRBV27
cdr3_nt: TGTGCCAGCAGCTTTCAGGGTCCGTCCTACGGGCAGTACTTC
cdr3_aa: CASSFQGPSYGQYF

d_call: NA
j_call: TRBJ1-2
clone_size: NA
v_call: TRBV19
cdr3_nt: TGTGCCAGTAGTGAACAGGCCGGACTCTATGGCTACACCTTC
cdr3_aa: CASSEQAGLYGYTF

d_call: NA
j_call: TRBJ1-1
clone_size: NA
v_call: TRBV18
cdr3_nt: TGTGCCAGCTCACCACTTACAGGGTTAGCAAGGAGGATTGAAGCTTTCTTT
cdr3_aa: CASSPLTGLARRIEAFF